This is a list of T cell receptor beta chains from one sample in a study of blood T cell repertoires in COVID-19. Some clones are missing from TCRdb's copy, which holds only in-frame ones; the method was immunoSEQ multiplex PCR. The sample contains some 58,000 clones, nearly 95% of which appear only once. The sequencing sample was made of peripheral blood. These TCRs come from a man aged 50 or older with active COVID-19. CDR3s include the opening cysteine and the closing phenylalanine or tryptophan. The D gene is left open where the match is weak. Size is omitted from some rows. Given values are once, few, many or a class for expanded clones.

D gene	V gene	clone size	J gene	CDR3 DNA	CDR3 protein
.	TRBV6-5	.	TRBJ1-2	TGTGCCAGCATCGGAAAGGGACTGCCCCATGGCTACACCTTC	CASIGKGLPHGYTF
.	TRBV2	.	TRBJ2-7	TGTGCCAGCACCTCGTCCGGGGTGTCGGTCGAGCAGTACTTC	CASTSSGVSVEQYF
.	TRBV5-4	.	TRBJ2-7	TGTGCCAGCAGCTTGCTCTCAGGGGCGGCTTACGAGCAGTACTTC	CASSLLSGAAYEQYF
.	TRBV9	.	TRBJ2-4	TGTGCCACCCCCTTCCACTCGGAGGACAAAAACATTCAGTACTTC	CATPFHSEDKNIQYF
.	TRBV11-1	.	TRBJ2-1	TGTGCCAGCAGCTTCGGCAAACCACAGGAGCAGTTCTTC	CASSFGKPQEQFF
TRBD1	TRBV19	.	TRBJ1-6	TGTGCCAGTAGGCCACAGGGGGAGGCGAGGTCACCCCTCCACTTT	CASRPQGEARSPLHF
TRBD1	TRBV19	.	TRBJ1-5	TGTGCCAGTAGAACGACAGGGGGCTCCAATCAGCCCCAGCATTTT	CASRTTGGSNQPQHF
TRBD2	TRBV29-1	once	TRBJ2-5	TGCAGCGCGGGGGAGGGAGACACCTATCCCCAGTACTTC	CSAGEGDTYPQYF
.	TRBV7-8	.	TRBJ1-5	TGTGCCAGCAGCTTAGGGGGGGGTAATCAGCCCCAGCATTTT	CASSLGGGNQPQHF
.	TRBV5-5	.	TRBJ1-5	TGTGCCAGCAGCTTGTGGGAGAGCAATCAGCCCCAGCATTTT	CASSLWESNQPQHF
.	TRBV28	.	TRBJ2-1	TGTGCCAGCAGTTTTCCAAGCCAGGGAATGTCCTACAATGAGCAGTTCTTC	CASSFPSQGMSYNEQFF
TRBD2	TRBV2	.	TRBJ2-7	TGTGCCAGCACTTTTCAGGGACTAGTAAACGAGCAGTACTTC	CASTFQGLVNEQYF
.	TRBV28	.	TRBJ2-5	TGTGCCAGCAGTTTTGAGCGGAAGAGGCCCCAAGAGACCCAGTACTTC	CASSFERKRPQETQYF
TRBD1	TRBV24-1	.	TRBJ2-2	TGTGCCACCAGTGATCCGGGACAGGCGAACACCGGGGAGCTGTTTTTT	CATSDPGQANTGELFF
TRBD1	TRBV4-2	once	TRBJ2-2	TGTGCCAGCAGAGACTACAGGGGGCTGTTTTTT	CASRDYRGLFF
.	TRBV7-8	.	TRBJ1-5	TGTGCCAGCAGCCCAAGATCCGGGGATCAGCCCCAGCATTTT	CASSPRSGDQPQHF
.	TRBV12-2	.	TRBJ1-5	TGTGCAAGTCGCTTCGGAAATCGAGGCGGTCAGCCCCAGCATTTT	CASRFGNRGGQPQHF
.	TRBV5-6	.	TRBJ2-7	TGTGCCAGCAGCGAAGGTATCGGCAGGGTGGGAGAGCAGTACTTC	CASSEGIGRVGEQYF
TRBD1	TRBV3-1/TRBV3-2	.	TRBJ1-6	TGTGCCAGCAGCCAACCTGGGACAGGCCACCGGAATTCACCCCTCCACTTT	CASSQPGTGHRNSPLHF
.	TRBV24-1	.	TRBJ2-4	TGTGCCACCAGTGACCGACCCGGGATGCAGTACTTC	CATSDRPGMQYF
.	TRBV5-4	.	TRBJ2-3	TGTGCCAGCAGCCTCGGGACACATAGCACAGATACGCAGTATTTT	CASSLGTHSTDTQYF
.	TRBV7-8	.	TRBJ2-7	TGTGCCAGCAGCTTTACCTACGAGCAGTACTTC	CASSFTYEQYF
.	TRBV5-6	.	TRBJ1-4	TGTGCCAGCAGGGAAAAGGGGTCTGGCGAAAAACTGTTTTTT	CASREKGSGEKLFF
.	TRBV4-1	.	TRBJ2-2	TGCGCCAGCAGCCAAGAAAGGCGGGGCACCGGGGAGCTGTTTTTT	CASSQERRGTGELFF
TRBD1	TRBV28	.	TRBJ2-7	TGTGCCAGCAGTTTATGGAAAGGGACAGGGTTTCACGAGCAGTACTTC	CASSLWKGTGFHEQYF
.	TRBV6-2/TRBV6-3	once	TRBJ1-1	TGTGCCAGCAGCCTACACGAGACAGCACCTTCTGAAGCTTTCTTT	CASSLHETAPSEAFF
TRBD2	TRBV6-4	.	TRBJ2-1	TGTGCCAGCAGTGAACGGGGGGGCGACTACAATGAGCAGTTCTTC	CASSERGGDYNEQFF
TRBD1	TRBV30	medium-sized	TRBJ1-5	TGTGCCTGGAGCACCACCAAGGGACAGGAATGCGATCAGCCCCAGCATTTT	CAWSTTKGQECDQPQHF
TRBD1	TRBV14	.	TRBJ2-5	TGTGCCAGCAGCACGGGACAGGGATGGGAGACCCAGTACTTC	CASSTGQGWETQYF
.	TRBV18	once	TRBJ1-4	TGTGCCAGCTCACCAACCAGGGCGAATGAAAAACTGTTTTTT	CASSPTRANEKLFF
.	TRBV3-1/TRBV3-2	.	TRBJ2-7	TGTGCCAGCAGCCAATCAGGGGCGCGTCCCTACGAGCAGTACTTC	CASSQSGARPYEQYF
TRBD1	TRBV4-1	.	TRBJ2-5	TGCGCCAGCAGCCAAGAGTCACAGGGGGCTGGGACCCAGTACTTC	CASSQESQGAGTQYF
.	TRBV6-2/TRBV6-3	.	TRBJ1-5	TGTGCCAGCAGTTACGGAGGGAACAGGATTAATCAGCCCCAGCATTTT	CASSYGGNRINQPQHF
TRBD1	TRBV19	.	TRBJ1-2	TGTGCCAGTAGTATAGAACCCGGGACAGGGTCCAACTATGGCTACACCTTC	CASSIEPGTGSNYGYTF
.	TRBV4-3	once	TRBJ2-2	TGCGCCAGCAGCCAAGAACCCCCGGGATTGAACACCGGGGAGCTGTTTTTT	CASSQEPPGLNTGELFF
.	TRBV2	.	TRBJ2-5	TGTGCCAGCAATCCCGGCCAAGAGACCCAGTACTTC	CASNPGQETQYF
.	TRBV28	.	TRBJ1-2	TGTGCCAGCTCCGGCCCGACAGTTACTAACTATGGCTACACCTTC	CASSGPTVTNYGYTF
.	TRBV7-3	.	TRBJ1-1	TGTGCCAGCAGGTCCGGGGGGGCTGGCACTGAAGCTTTCTTT	CASRSGGAGTEAFF
TRBD2	TRBV5-8	.	TRBJ2-2	TGTGCCAGCACAGTGGCGGGAGAAGCCGGGGAGCTGTTTTTT	CASTVAGEAGELFF
.	TRBV4-1	.	TRBJ2-7	TGCGCCAGCAGCCGGACTTGGGCGGGCGCCTACGAGCAGTACTTC	CASSRTWAGAYEQYF
TRBD1	TRBV28	.	TRBJ1-6	TGTGCCAGCAGTTCGCTCTCGGGACAGGGTAAAACACCCCTCCACTTT	CASSSLSGQGKTPLHF
TRBD1	TRBV7-9	.	TRBJ1-1	TGTGCCAGCAGCTTAGGGTCCGGGACAGGGAACACTGAAGCTTTCTTT	CASSLGSGTGNTEAFF
.	TRBV30	.	TRBJ1-5	TGTGCCTGGAGTGTCCCAGAGGGTATGTCTAGCAATCAGCCCCAGCATTTT	CAWSVPEGMSSNQPQHF
.	TRBV19	.	TRBJ1-3	TGTGCCAGTAGTATAACAGCCTCTGGAAACACCATATATTTT	CASSITASGNTIYF
.	TRBV4-1	.	TRBJ1-1	TGCGCCAGCAGTCAGAACACTGAAGCTTTCTTT	CASSQNTEAFF
.	TRBV28	.	TRBJ1-5	TGTGCCAGCAGGGGGGGAGGGAGCAATCAGCCCCAGCATTTT	CASRGGGSNQPQHF
.	TRBV7-9	once	TRBJ2-7	TGTGCCAGCAGCCCCTCGACATCATACGAGCAGTACTTC	CASSPSTSYEQYF
TRBD1	TRBV6-5	.	TRBJ1-2	TGTGCCAGCAGGGGCTCCGGGACAGGGGGTATGAGCTACACCTTC	CASRGSGTGGMSYTF
TRBD1	TRBV6-5	.	TRBJ2-7	TGTGCCAGCACCCCGGGACAGTCCTACGAGCAGTACTTC	CASTPGQSYEQYF
.	TRBV4-1	.	TRBJ1-5	TGCGCCAGCAGCCTACTAGCCCTCCCCGCCAGATCAGGGCAGCCCCAGCATTTT	CASSLLALPARSGQPQHF
.	TRBV7-8	.	TRBJ2-7	TGTGCCAGCAGCTTGACACAGCCTGGCGAGCAGTACTTC	CASSLTQPGEQYF
TRBD1	TRBV24-1	.	TRBJ2-7	TGTGCCACCAGTGACTCGACAGGGTACGAGCAGTACTTC	CATSDSTGYEQYF
.	TRBV15	medium-sized	TRBJ1-2	TGTGCCACCAGCAGAGGACAAATTAACTATGGCTACACCTTC	CATSRGQINYGYTF
.	TRBV11-3	.	TRBJ2-6	TGTGCCAGCAGTCGTGACAGGCCTGGGGCCAACGTCCTGACTTTC	CASSRDRPGANVLTF
.	TRBV10-3	once	TRBJ2-2	TGTGCCATCGGCGGTCGCACCGGGGAGCTGTTTTTT	CAIGGRTGELFF
TRBD2	TRBV11-2	.	TRBJ2-1	TGTGCCAGCAGGCCTAGGACTAGCGGGAGTCCGGGTGAGCAGTTCTTC	CASRPRTSGSPGEQFF
TRBD1	TRBV28	.	TRBJ1-2	TGTGCCACGCAGACAGGGTTTGACTATGGCTACACCTTC	CATQTGFDYGYTF
.	TRBV12-3/TRBV12-4	.	TRBJ1-2	TGTGCCAGCAGTTTAAACGGAGTCTATGGCTACACCTTC	CASSLNGVYGYTF
TRBD1	TRBV27	.	TRBJ1-5	TGTGCCAGCAGTTTAAGATTTGGGCGAGGACAGGGACATCAGCCCCAGCATTTT	CASSLRFGRGQGHQPQHF
TRBD1	TRBV5-1	.	TRBJ2-7	TGCGCCAGCAGTTTCCGGGACAGGGGCGAGCAGTACTTC	CASSFRDRGEQYF